The sample holds one count of the clone carrying this T cell receptor beta chain. What it recognizes is unknown. This entry is derived from a study of shared clonotypes between healthy human individuals. Adults of Caucasian background living in Nashville, Tennessee made up all donors. Genomic DNA (from each subset) was split evenly across several immunoSEQ plates. Clones were sequenced by immunoSEQ multiplex PCR, and TCRdb holds only the in-frame ones, with some missing. Of approximately 1.1 million clones listed, 78% are singletons. The germline V gene has CDR1 SNHLY and CDR2 FYNNEI. This CDR3 contains 14 residues. V was clipped by 5 bases and J by 8 bases; unmatched bases: 9. Study observations and caveats: When compared with the clonotypes that were shared by all four sorted-subset donors, the non-shared clonotypes turned out to have lower generation probabilities. Naive subsets tended to show greater estimated richness than memory subsets.

Sequenced material: memory CD4+ T cells from PBMCs. Indicated subset: CD45RA-negative fraction. The receptor comes from a man aged 18-30 years in good health. Some clones in this sample may be carry-over from other donors' samples. This chain connects TRBV2 to TRBJ1-2, with 9 bases that match TRBD1. The CDR3 coding sequence is TGTGCCAGCAGTATAGCAGGGACAGGGATAGGCTACACCTTC. Translated, it gives CASSIAGTGIGYTF.